The clone carrying this T cell receptor (beta chain) has a handful of counts. Its cognate antigen is unknown. 60 Vbeta and 13 Jbeta primers were used in PCR. Only in-frame clones appear in the TCRdb table, and some are missing; sequencing was by immunoSEQ multiplex PCR. The table lists about 83,000 clones, about 79% of them singletons. The sample comes from a study of cytomegalovirus exposure and HLA in healthy donors. Germline trimming cut 9 bases from V and 7 bases from J; bases unmatched to any gene: 12. Germline CDR1 is MNHNY and CDR2 is SVGAGI (reference sequence). The CDR3 contains 15 residues. Notes on the study in general: Trimming of TCR beta V- and J-genes showed a link, identified in a later analysis, to a missense DCLRE1C variant.

The V and J genes are TRBV6-6 and TRBJ2-1, with 10 bases that match TRBD2. Sequencing input: PBMCs. This receptor was taken from a man younger than 35 in good health and CMV-seropositive. The CDR3 protein is CASSRAAGGRNEQFF. The CDR3 region has the DNA TGTGCCAGTAGTCGAGCAGCGGGAGGGAGGAATGAGCAGTTCTTC.